This T cell receptor beta chain originates from a study of T-cell memory formation after mild COVID-19. TCRdb reprocessed the 5' RACE reads via MiXCR and lists one record per CDR3 protein. The table shows around 320,000 distinct CDR3 sequences, with roughly a fifth occurring only once. V was cut by 3 bases and J by 1 base, with 13 bases left in between. In germline, CDR1 is MNHNS, CDR2 SASEGT. The CDR3 contains 16 residues. The sample consisted of PBMCs or a T cell subset sorted from them (not recorded which). The chain recombines TRBV6-1 with TRBJ1-5; perhaps TRBD1 as D (5 bases). The sequence was obtained from a man between 18 and 29 years old who had mild COVID-19 (a few samples of this study predate the infection). Cell type and time point are not known. The CDR3 loop reads CASSDRVRASNQPQHF. CDR3 nucleotides: TGTGCCAGCAGTGATCGGGTCAGGGCGAGCAATCAGCCCCAGCATTTT.